The 22 T cell receptor beta chains presented below share a single source sample, sequenced in a study of cytomegalovirus exposure and HLA in healthy donors. In the PCR, 60 Vbeta and 13 Jbeta primers were used. Using immunoSEQ multiplex PCR, the repertoire was profiled, and TCRdb retains in-frame clones only, with some absent. Found here are more than 70,000 clones, about two thirds of them singletons; the top ten hold roughly 10%. Sequencing was performed on PBMCs. These receptors all come from a woman in her forties or fifties in good health and CMV-seropositive.

The chain employs TRBV27 and TRBJ2-3, with TRBD2 identical over 14 bases. The CDR3 spans 17 residues. The V and J ends lost 4 bases and 6 bases, in that order; junction bases with no gene match: 9. Germline V gives CDR1 MNHEY, CDR2 SMNVEV (reference sequence). CDR3 coding DNA: TGTGCCAGCAGTTCCGCGGGACTAGCGGGGGCATCCGATACGCAGTATTTT. It translates to CASSSAGLAGASDTQYF.

This sequence joins TRBV18 and TRBJ2-7, with TRBD2 identical over 8 bases. Per germline, CDR1 KGHSH and CDR2 LQKENI. V was pared by 0 bases and J by 3 bases, with 10 bases of the junction left unmatched. The CDR3 loop spans 17 amino acids. CDR3: CASSPPYGGADSYEQYF. CDR3 in DNA: TGTGCCAGCTCACCACCGTACGGGGGGGCGGACAGCTACGAGCAGTACTTC.

CDR3 in DNA: TGTGCCAGCAGCTCGAGGACTAGCGGGAGGGTGAACACCGGGGAGCTGTTTTTT. Protein: CASSSRTSGRVNTGELFF. The chain carries TRBV7-6 and TRBJ2-2; 15 nucleotides agree with TRBD2. Germline V CDR1 and CDR2: SGHVS, FNYEAQ. The J segment lost 1 base and the V segment lost 4 bases, leaving 4 bases of the junction unmatched. The CDR3 has 18 residues.

This clone has just a few counts. This chain connects TRBV6-5 to TRBJ2-1; the match to TRBD2 covers 10 bases. V lost 2 bases, J lost 6 bases, and 4 bases stayed unmatched. This CDR3 spans 15 amino acids. Germline assignment: CDR1 MNHEY and CDR2 SVGAGI. The CDR3 DNA reads as TGTGCCAGCAGTTACGGTCTAGCGGGAGTCAATGAGCAGTTCTTC. It specifies CASSYGLAGVNEQFF.

The V and J genes are TRBV6-5 and TRBJ2-7, with TRBD2 matching 8 bases. There are 15 residues in the CDR3. V was clipped by 6 bases and J by 3 bases; unmatched bases: 10. The V gene's germline CDR1 is MNHEY and CDR2 SVGAGI. CDR3: CASRATSVGIYEQYF. CDR3 bases: TGTGCCAGCAGGGCGACTAGCGTAGGGATCTACGAGCAGTACTTC.

This clone has a single count. The chain combines TRBV7-2 with TRBJ2-5; 9 nucleotides align to TRBD2. CDR3 length: 15 residues. J gave up 4 bases and V 5 bases, and 8 bases lay outside the gene matches. CDR1 SGHTA and CDR2 FQGNSA come from the germline V gene. This CDR3 reads CASSGRLAGRETQYF. The CDR3 bases are TGTGCCAGCAGCGGGCGGCTAGCGGGAAGAGAGACCCAGTACTTC.

The rearrangement uses TRBV4-3 and TRBJ1-4, with D unresolved. The CDR3 is 20 amino acids. Germline CDR1 and CDR2: LGHNA and YSLEER. The V and J ends lost 0 bases and 3 bases respectively, with 23 bases between them. CDR3 sequence: CASSQDRFGQDIVPNEKLFF. The CDR3 DNA reads TGCGCCAGCAGCCAAGATCGATTTGGCCAGGATATAGTACCTAATGAAAAACTGTTTTTT.

This clone was seen once. This chain joins TRBV18 and TRBJ2-1; no clear D. CDR3 size: 12 residues. V was trimmed by 6 bases and J by 5 bases, leaving 8 bases between them. The germline CDR1 and CDR2 sequences are KGHSH and LQKENI. CDR3 region: CASSSNHNEQFF. As DNA, the CDR3 is TGTGCCAGCTCCTCTAATCACAATGAGCAGTTCTTC.

This rearrangement joins TRBV18 to TRBJ1-2, with 12 bases lining up with TRBD1. Per the germline V gene, CDR1 is KGHSH and CDR2 is LQKENI. After removal of 2 bases from V and 7 bases from J, the junction contained 8 bases not matched to a gene. This CDR3 is 16 amino acids long. The CDR3 sequence: CASSPYGTGGSSGYTF. CDR3 in DNA: TGTGCCAGCTCACCATACGGGACAGGGGGCTCTAGTGGCTACACCTTC.

This clone was observed a handful of times. The genes are TRBV5-1 and TRBJ2-3; 8 positions agree with TRBD2. Germline V gene data show CDR1 as SGHRS and CDR2 as YFSETQ. V trimming: 7 bases; J trimming: 4 bases; junction bases outside the gene matches: 11. This CDR3 has 15 residues. DNA for the CDR3: TGCGCCAGCGGTCCGAGCGGGAGAATCGCAGATACGCAGTATTTT. It yields the protein CASGPSGRIADTQYF.

V usage is TRBV5-6 and J usage is TRBJ2-1, with D maybe TRBD2 (5 bases). Germline assignment: CDR1 SGHDT and CDR2 YYEEEE. V was shortened by 7 bases and J by 4 bases, with 12 bases between the two germline ends. The CDR3 has 13 residues. CDR3 loop: CASEGTRYNEQFF. In DNA, the CDR3 is TGTGCCAGCGAGGGCACCAGATACAATGAGCAGTTCTTC. Filled out from reference TRBV5-6 and TRBJ2-1, the complete variable domain reads DAGVTQSPTHLIKTRGQQVTLRCSPKSGHDTVSWYQQALGQGPQFIFQYYEEEERQRGNFPDRFSGHQFPNYSSELNVNALLLGDSALYLCASEGTRYNEQFFGPGTRLTVL.

The rearrangement uses TRBV28 and TRBJ2-7; 13 bases align to TRBD2. V lost 6 bases, J lost 5 bases, and 7 bases stayed unmatched. The CDR3 extends over 15 amino acids. Germline V gene lookup returns CDR1 MDHEN and CDR2 SYDVKM. CDR3 nucleotide sequence: TGTGCCAGCAGGGATACTAGCGGGAGGGCCCACGAGCAGTACTTC. It yields the protein CASRDTSGRAHEQYF. Drawing the rest from reference TRBV28 and TRBJ2-7, the complete variable domain is DVKVTQSSRYLVKRTGEKVFLECVQDMDHENMFWYRQDPGLGLRLIYFSYDVKMKEKGDIPEGYSVSREKKERFSLILESASTNQTSMYLCASRDTSGRAHEQYFGPGTRLTVT.

The CDR3 region is CASSQRARDRERVGYTF. The CDR3, as DNA: TGCGCCAGCAGCCAAAGGGCCCGGGACAGGGAAAGAGTTGGCTACACCTTC. This chain uses TRBV4-3 with TRBJ1-2; 9 bases line up with TRBD1. CDR1 is LGHNA, CDR2 YSLEER, per germline. The length of the CDR3 is 17 residues. V was pared by 2 bases and J by 7 bases, with 14 bases of the junction left unmatched.

The V gene is TRBV14, the J gene TRBJ2-7, with D possibly being TRBD1 (6 bases). Trimming removed 0 bases from V and 2 bases from J, with 14 bases in between. Looked up from germline, CDR1 is SGHDN and CDR2 is FVKESK. This CDR3 contains 16 residues. CDR3 bases: TGTGCCAGCAGCCAAGATAAACAGGGCTACCCCTACGAGCAGTACTTC. Translation: CASSQDKQGYPYEQYF.

V usage is TRBV29-1 and J usage is TRBJ1-2; a weak D match, TRBD1 (5 bases). The germline V gene encodes CDR1 SQVTM and CDR2 ANQGSEA. The CDR3 spans 13 residues. With 3 bases removed from V and 1 base from J, the gap between germline ends came to 9 bases. The CDR3 reads CSVEAGNNYGYTF. The DNA for the CDR3 is TGCAGCGTTGAGGCAGGGAATAACTATGGCTACACCTTC.

The J gene is TRBJ1-6, the V gene TRBV19; D gene ambiguous. The CDR3 is 14 amino acids. The germline V gene has CDR1 LNHDA and CDR2 SQIVND (reference sequence). With 7 bases removed from V and 6 bases from J, the gap between germline ends came to 13 bases. The CDR3: CASTRTGTNSPLHF. The CDR3 region has the DNA TGTGCCAGTACCCGGACGGGAACTAATTCACCCCTCCACTTT. Supplemented by reference TRBV19 and TRBJ1-6, the full variable domain reads DGGITQSPKYLFRKEGQNVTLSCEQNLNHDAMYWYRQDPGQGLRLIYYSQIVNDFQKGDIAEGYSVSREKKESFPLTVTSAQKNPTAFYLCASTRTGTNSPLHFGNGTRLTVT.

This clone came up many times. The V call is TRBV27, the J call TRBJ2-2, with D possibly TRBD2 on 7 matching bases. The germline gives CDR1 MNHEY, CDR2 SMNVEV (reference sequence). V was trimmed by 3 bases and J by 1 base, leaving 12 bases between them. The CDR3 is 16 residues long. The CDR3 spells CASSFRGAMNTGELFF. DNA of the CDR3: TGTGCCAGCAGTTTTCGGGGGGCGATGAACACCGGGGAGCTGTTTTTT.

The V call is TRBV19, the J call TRBJ1-4; TRBD1 matches 8 bases. The CDR3 runs to 14 residues. The V gene end was trimmed by 9 bases and the J gene end by 8 bases; junction bases not matched to a gene: 11. The germline V gene has CDR1 LNHDA and CDR2 SQIVND (reference sequence). The CDR3 DNA sequence: TGTGCCAGCAGGGCAGGACAGGGCTACGAAAAACTGTTTTTT. As protein: CASRAGQGYEKLFF.

Details on this clone: The sample holds other DNA sequences that translate to the same CDR3. The chain has TRBV7-9 and TRBJ2-3; D is possibly TRBD2 (6 bases). CDR3 length equals 14 residues. Germline CDR1 and CDR2: SEHNR and FQNEAQ (reference sequence). V was clipped by 5 bases and J by 0 bases, with 9 bases between them. The CDR3 DNA reads as TGTGCCAGCAGCAGTCGGGGGAGCACAGATACGCAGTATTTT. This sequence encodes CASSSRGSTDTQYF.

The V gene is TRBV11-2, the J gene TRBJ2-5; D is unresolved. Gene TRBJ2-7 matches the end of the DNA better, so the J call may be wrong. The CDR3 loop spans 13 amino acids. Germline values: CDR1 SGHAT, CDR2 FQNNGV. CDR3: CASSAQVTYEQYF. The CDR3, as DNA: TGTGCCAGCAGCGCTCAGGTAACCTACGAGCAGTACTTC.

The rearrangement uses TRBV6-5 and TRBJ1-4, with a tentative D call TRBD1 (5 bases). The germline CDR1 and CDR2 sequences are MNHEY and SVGAGI. Trimming took 6 bases from V and 2 from J, leaving 10 bases between them. The CDR3 is 14 amino acids. This chain's CDR3 is CASSRTRTNEKLFF. The CDR3 region has the DNA TGTGCCAGCAGCCGGACACGTACTAATGAAAAACTGTTTTTT.

The gene calls are TRBV7-2 and TRBJ1-2, with a possible D match to TRBD1 (5 bases). The V end lost 5 bases, the J end lost 7 bases, and 26 bases lay between the germline ends. The CDR3 has 17 amino acids. Germline CDR1 reads SGHTA; CDR2 reads FQGNSA. CDR3 loop: CASSPSPFRDPGGGYTF. In DNA, the CDR3 is TGTGCCAGCAGCCCGAGCCCTTTCCGGGACCCGGGGGGTGGCTACACCTTC.